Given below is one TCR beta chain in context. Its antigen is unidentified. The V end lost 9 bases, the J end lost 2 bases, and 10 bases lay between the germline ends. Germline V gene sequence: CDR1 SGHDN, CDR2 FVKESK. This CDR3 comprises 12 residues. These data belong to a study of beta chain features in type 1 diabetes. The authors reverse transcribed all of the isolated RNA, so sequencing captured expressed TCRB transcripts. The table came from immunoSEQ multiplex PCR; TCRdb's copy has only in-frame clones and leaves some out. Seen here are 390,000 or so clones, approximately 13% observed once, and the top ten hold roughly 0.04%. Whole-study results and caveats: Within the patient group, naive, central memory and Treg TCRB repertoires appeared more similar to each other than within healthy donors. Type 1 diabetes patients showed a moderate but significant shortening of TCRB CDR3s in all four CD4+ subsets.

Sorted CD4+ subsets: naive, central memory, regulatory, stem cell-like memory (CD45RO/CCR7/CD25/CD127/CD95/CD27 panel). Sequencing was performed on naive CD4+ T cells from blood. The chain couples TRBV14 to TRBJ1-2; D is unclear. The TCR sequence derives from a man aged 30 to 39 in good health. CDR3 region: CASALGNYGYTF. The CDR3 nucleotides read TGTGCCAGTGCGCTAGGGAACTATGGCTACACCTTC.